The 24 T cell receptor beta chains below were found in one sample sequenced in a study of identical twins. MiXCR, applied by TCRdb to the 5' RACE reads, yields one record per CDR3 protein. The data hold approximately 410,000 distinct CDR3 sequences, with approximately 17% observed a single time. Material: naive T cells sorted from blood. Receptor source: a man aged 50 or older in good health.

On this clonotype itself: It may be a read error: a sequence one base away is much more abundant. The V gene is TRBV20-1, the J gene TRBJ2-1; 7 positions agree with TRBD2. With 2 bases clipped from V and 8 bases from J, the junction kept 12 bases outside the gene matches. Looked up from germline, CDR1 is DFQATT and CDR2 is SNEGSKA (reference sequence). This CDR3 has 15 residues. DNA for the CDR3: TGCAGTGCTAGAAGCCCCCAGACTAGCTCCCATGAGCAGTTCTTC. Amino acid sequence: CSARSPQTSSHEQFF.

This clonotype came up many times. The chain recombines TRBV29-1 with TRBJ2-6; D remains unclear. V gave up 0 bases and J gave up 4 bases, with 7 bases separating them. There are 14 residues in the CDR3. CDR1 and CDR2 from the germline V gene are SQVTM and ANQGSEA. This CDR3 is CSVEDGSGANVLTF. In DNA form, the CDR3 reads TGCAGCGTTGAAGATGGCTCAGGGGCCAACGTCCTGACTTTC.

Only a few counts were recorded for this clonotype. This chain connects TRBV9 to TRBJ2-7; tentative D call: TRBD2 (5 bases). Looked up from germline, CDR1 is SGDLS and CDR2 is YYNGEE. The length of the CDR3 is 13 residues. Between the trimmed V and J ends, which lost 0 bases and 4 bases, there was a span of 8 bases. In DNA, the CDR3 is TGTGCCAGCAGCGTAGTAGAGGGATACGAGCAGTACTTC. Translation gives CASSVVEGYEQYF.

This clonotype showed up just a few times. The chain has TRBV27 and TRBJ2-5; 7 nucleotides agree with TRBD2. Germline values: CDR1 MNHEY, CDR2 SMNVEV (reference sequence). The CDR3 is made up of 17 amino acids. The trim removed 5 bases at V and 3 bases at J, leaving 15 bases unmatched. The CDR3 is CASSSAGVSNFKETQYF. The CDR3 DNA sequence: TGTGCCAGCAGTAGTGCGGGGGTCTCCAACTTCAAAGAGACCCAGTACTTC.

The sample holds a few counts of this clonotype. This chain links TRBV4-3 with TRBJ1-1; no reliable D call. CDR3 length equals 14 residues. V was trimmed by 4 bases and J by 6 bases, leaving 15 bases between them. CDR1 is LGHNA, CDR2 YSLEER, per germline. The CDR3 here is CASSLTGRSAEAFF. The CDR3 nucleotides read TGCGCCAGCAGCCTAACGGGTCGTAGCGCTGAAGCTTTCTTT.

The table lists this clonotype with many counts. V and J are TRBV12-3 or TRBV12-4 and TRBJ1-2; 7 nucleotides line up with TRBD1. The CDR3 is 13 amino acids. Trimming removed 5 bases from V and 6 bases from J; junction bases left unmatched: 6. The CDR3 loop reads CASSGQVRDGYTF. The CDR3 region has the DNA TGTGCCAGCAGTGGACAGGTCAGGGATGGCTACACCTTC.

The chain carries TRBV21-1 and TRBJ2-2. TRBV21-1 is deemed a pseudogene. The CDR3 loop spans 14 amino acids. The CDR3 nucleotides read TGTGCCAGCGGGACTAGCGCTCACACCGGGGAGCTGTTTTTT. It is translated as CASGTSAHTGELFF.

The rearrangement joins TRBV12-3 or TRBV12-4 to TRBJ1-2; D remains unclear. Trimming removed 2 bases from V and 3 bases from J, with 13 bases in between. The CDR3 contains 15 residues. The CDR3 region has the DNA TGTGCCAGCAGTTTAAGGAGAGCTTTAGACTATGGCTACACCTTC. It translates to CASSLRRALDYGYTF.

This clonotype was observed a few times. The CDR3 spells CSGNRDNEQFF. In DNA form, the CDR3 reads TGCAGTGGTAATAGAGACAATGAGCAGTTCTTC. The chain recombines TRBV20-1 with TRBJ2-1; the D is unclear. The CDR3 has 11 residues. Deletions cut 7 bases from V and 5 bases from J, with 9 bases between. CDR1 and CDR2 (germline): DFQATT, SNEGSKA (reference sequence).

This clonotype appeared a few times. CDR3 protein: CASAPPGRAGNEQFF. The CDR3, as DNA: TGTGCTAGTGCCCCTCCCGGGAGGGCTGGCAATGAGCAGTTCTTC. The V call is TRBV12-5, the J call TRBJ2-1; 8 bases fit TRBD2. Trimming cost V 7 bases and J 6 bases; bases outside gene matches: 11. Germline V gene sequence: CDR1 LGHNT, CDR2 FRNRAP. The CDR3 is made up of 15 amino acids.

The genes are TRBV7-2 and TRBJ2-1, with 13 bases matching TRBD2. The CDR3 totals 16 residues. V lost 4 bases, J lost 4 bases, and 4 bases stayed unmatched. CDR1 is SGHTA and CDR2 is FQGNSA in the germline V gene. The CDR3 reads CASSSGTSGIYNEQFF. For the CDR3, the DNA is TGTGCCAGCAGCTCCGGGACTAGCGGGATATACAATGAGCAGTTCTTC.

This chain's CDR3 is CATSDLGDRGNEQFF. DNA for the CDR3: TGTGCCACCAGTGATTTAGGGGACAGGGGCAATGAGCAGTTCTTC. This chain joins TRBV24-1 and TRBJ2-1; 10 bases match TRBD1. CDR1 is KGHDR, CDR2 SFDVKD, per germline. The V and J ends lost 1 base and 6 bases, in that order; junction bases with no gene match: 2. The CDR3 contains 15 residues.

J is TRBJ2-1 and V is TRBV20-1, with 9 positions matching TRBD2. With 3 bases clipped from V and 12 bases from J, the junction kept 9 bases outside the gene matches. CDR1 is DFQATT, CDR2 SNEGSKA, per germline (reference sequence). The CDR3 is 13 residues long. The CDR3: CSASPKAGGGQFF. CDR3 DNA sequence: TGCAGTGCTAGCCCTAAAGCGGGAGGCGGGCAGTTCTTC.

In this sample, this clonotype turned up many times. This rearrangement joins TRBV6-1 to TRBJ1-5; 7 bases align to TRBD1. V gave up 6 bases and J gave up 0 bases; unmatched junction bases: 5. The V gene's germline CDR1 is MNHNS and CDR2 SASEGT. The CDR3 spans 15 residues. The CDR3: CASRLDRLSNQPQHF. Written as DNA, the CDR3 is TGTGCCAGCAGGCTGGACAGGCTTAGCAATCAGCCCCAGCATTTT.

The table lists this clonotype with a few counts. The gene calls are TRBV7-8 and TRBJ2-1; a weak D match, TRBD2 (6 bases). The germline CDR1 and CDR2 sequences are SGHVS and FQNEAQ. The CDR3 sequence is 16 residues long. The V end was cut by 5 bases, the J end by 2 bases, with 16 bases between. Written as DNA, the CDR3 is TGTGCCAGCAGCCCACCATTACTAGCCGCCTACAATGAGCAGTTCTTC. It encodes CASSPPLLAAYNEQFF.

This clonotype came up once. The chain couples TRBV20-1 to TRBJ2-3; the match to TRBD2 covers 12 bases. Looked up from germline, CDR1 is DFQATT and CDR2 is SNEGSKA (reference sequence). Unmatched junction bases numbered 9, after V lost 6 bases and J lost 5 bases. The CDR3 is 15 residues long. The CDR3 protein is CSARRLAGGRDTQYF. CDR3 in DNA: TGCAGTGCCAGGAGGCTAGCGGGAGGGCGAGATACGCAGTATTTT.

In this sample, this clonotype turned up many times. The gene calls are TRBV7-9 and TRBJ1-1, with 10 bases aligning to TRBD1. The germline V gene encodes CDR1 SEHNR and CDR2 FQNEAQ (reference sequence). Losses at the gene ends were 5 bases for V and 4 bases for J; bases not matched to a gene: 7. The CDR3 is made up of 15 amino acids. The CDR3 nucleotides read TGTGCCAGCAGCCCCGACAGGGGGCTGAGCACTGAAGCTTTCTTT. Translation: CASSPDRGLSTEAFF.

A note on this clonotype: A read error may produce the germline difference seen at one junction end. The rearrangement uses TRBV2 and TRBJ2-1; weak D call: TRBD2 (6 bases). CDR3 length equals 13 residues. Germline lookup yields CDR1 SNHLY and CDR2 FYNNEI. The DNA of the CDR3 is TGTGCCAGAGGGGAGGTCTCCTGCAATGAGCAGTTCTTC. Protein sequence: CARGEVSCNEQFF.

This clonotype was seen a few times. J is TRBJ2-3 and V is TRBV28, with D tentatively TRBD1 (6 bases). This CDR3 contains 18 residues. Per germline, CDR1 MDHEN and CDR2 SYDVKM. V lost 3 bases, J lost 6 bases, and 25 bases lay in between. The CDR3 reads CASSLSPRDTRDIDTQYF. CDR3 nucleotides: TGTGCCAGCAGTTTGTCCCCCCGGGACACCCGAGACATCGATACGCAGTATTTT.

This clonotype was observed at least ten times. The chain is built from TRBV6-2 or TRBV6-3 and TRBJ2-7, with unresolved D. This CDR3 spans 12 amino acids. V was clipped by 6 bases and J by 4 bases, with 10 bases between them. Per the germline V gene, CDR1 is MNHEY and CDR2 is SVGEGT. Written as DNA, the CDR3 is TGTGCCAGCAGAATTCGGTCGTACGAGCAGTACTTC. This codes for CASRIRSYEQYF.

This clonotype was recorded many times. The chain employs TRBV5-1 and TRBJ2-2; TRBD2 aligns across 8 bases. Trimming cost V 0 bases and J 3 bases; bases outside gene matches: 13. In germline, CDR1 is SGHRS, CDR2 YFSETQ. This CDR3 has 19 residues. For the CDR3, the DNA is TGCGCCAGCAGCTTGGGACGTCGACTAGCGATAGAGTACACCGGGGAGCTGTTTTTT. This sequence encodes CASSLGRRLAIEYTGELFF. Looking up the rest from reference TRBV5-1 and TRBJ2-2 gives the full variable domain: KAGVTQTPRYLIKTRGQQVTLSCSPISGHRSVSWYQQTPGQGLQFLFEYFSETQRNKGNFPGRFSGRQFSNSRSEMNVSTLELGDSALYLCASSLGRRLAIEYTGELFFGEGSRLTVL.

The chain combines TRBV20-1 with TRBJ2-7, with D perhaps matching TRBD1 or TRBD2 (5 bases each). The CDR3 length is 11 residues. Germline V gives CDR1 DFQATT, CDR2 SNEGSKA (reference sequence). V was trimmed by 5 bases and J by 5 bases, leaving 10 bases between them. CDR3 sequence (DNA): TGCAGTGCTGCCCAGGGACACGAGCAGTACTTC. This translates into CSAAQGHEQYF.

The genes are TRBV29-1 and TRBJ2-1; 14 bases match TRBD2. The V gene's germline CDR1 is SQVTM and CDR2 ANQGSEA. The CDR3 has 13 residues. After removal of 7 bases from V and 8 bases from J, the junction contained 4 bases not matched to a gene. The CDR3 nucleotides read TGCAGCGGACTAGCGGGAGGGCCCTATGAGCAGTTCTTC. It specifies CSGLAGGPYEQFF.

This chain links TRBV19 with TRBJ2-1, with TRBD2 matching over 9 bases. The CDR3 extends over 16 amino acids. With 5 bases clipped from V and 0 bases from J, the junction kept 5 bases outside the gene matches. Germline-derived CDR1 and CDR2 are LNHDA and SQIVND (reference sequence). CDR3 sequence (DNA): TGTGCCAGTAGTGTGCGACTAGCGGACTCCTACAATGAGCAGTTCTTC. Its protein product is CASSVRLADSYNEQFF.